This T cell receptor (beta chain) was profiled in a study of metastatic and nonmetastatic thyroid tumors. Study-wide results and caveats: When malignant thyroid tumors were compared with benign nodules, TCR beta diversity was reportedly significantly higher in the malignant tumors. This held in both blood and tumor samples.

TCRdb re-analyzed the PCR reads using MiXCR. Of some 14,000 clones listed, about 31% were seen once; the top ten hold 25% to 30%. Patients had received no treatment of any kind before thyroid surgery. This clone was counted a few times. Its target is not known. One end of the junction fails to match germline, which may point to a read error. Germline-derived CDR1 and CDR2 are SSHAT and FNYEAQ (reference sequence). The length of the CDR3 is 15 residues. The sequence came from a female donor with papillary thyroid cancer or a benign thyroid nodule (not recorded which). Some clones in this sample may be carry-over from other donors' samples. The chain combines TRBV7-7 with TRBJ2-7, with D perhaps matching TRBD2 (5 bases). Sequencing was performed on tumor tissue. The CDR3 loop is CANSLGAVYHYEQYF. CDR3 bases: TGTGCCAACAGCCTGGGAGCGGTATACCACTACGAGCAGTACTTC.